A selection of T cell receptor beta chains follows, all from one sample in a study of shared clonotypes between healthy human individuals. The protocol was immunoSEQ multiplex PCR, while the TCRdb copy is restricted to in-frame clones and leaves out a portion. The sample holds some 2.1 million clones, approximately 92% seen once. The sample comprised naive CD8+ T cells from PBMCs. These receptors all stem from a man aged 18 to 35 in good health. Some clones in this sample may be carry-over from other donors' samples. Both conserved end residues are part of each CDR3. A D gene is named only where the DNA matches it firmly. A clone size is listed for some rows: how often the clone was seen (once, few, many), or a class if it is expanded.

j_gene | v_gene | abundance | d_gene | CDR3aa | CDR3nt
TRBJ2-7 | TRBV28 | NA | NA | CASTPDSTWGSEQYF | TGTGCCAGCACCCCGGATTCAACCTGGGGCTCCGAGCAGTACTTC
TRBJ1-5 | TRBV19 | few | NA | CASTYRIGYSNQPQHF | TGTGCCAGTACCTATAGGATCGGATATAGCAATCAGCCCCAGCATTTT
TRBJ1-1 | TRBV11-2 | NA | TRBD1 | CASSSRQGSNSEAFF | TGTGCCAGCAGCTCCCGACAGGGAAGCAACTCTGAAGCTTTCTTT
TRBJ2-1 | TRBV7-9 | NA | NA | CASSLALRPDNEQFF | TGTGCCAGCAGCTTAGCTTTACGACCAGACAATGAGCAGTTCTTC
TRBJ1-1 | TRBV27 | once | NA | CASSFGVGTEAFF | TGTGCCAGCAGTTTTGGAGTCGGGACTGAAGCTTTCTTT
TRBJ2-6 | TRBV6-5 | NA | NA | CASSPSHSGANVLTF | TGTGCCAGCAGCCCCAGCCACTCTGGGGCCAACGTCCTGACTTTC
TRBJ1-2 | TRBV19 | NA | TRBD1 | CASSTDRGAPYGYTF | TGTGCCAGTAGTACGGACAGGGGAGCCCCCTATGGCTACACCTTC
TRBJ1-5 | TRBV9 | NA | NA | CASSEGGVPYQPQHF | TGTGCCAGCAGCGAGGGGGGGGTCCCTTATCAGCCCCAGCATTTT
TRBJ1-1 | TRBV9 | NA | TRBD1 | CASSADRVMNTEAFF | TGTGCCAGCAGCGCCGACAGGGTCATGAACACTGAAGCTTTCTTT
TRBJ2-5 | TRBV7-2 | NA | TRBD1 | CASSGRDREQETQYF | TGTGCCAGCAGCGGCCGGGACAGAGAACAAGAGACCCAGTACTTC
TRBJ2-2 | TRBV4-1 | NA | NA | CASSQGPRNTGELFF | TGCGCCAGCAGCCAAGGACCTAGGAACACCGGGGAGCTGTTTTTT
TRBJ2-7 | TRBV6-1 | once | NA | CASRLTGIHEQYF | TGTGCCAGCAGGCTAACAGGGATACACGAGCAGTACTTC
TRBJ2-1 | TRBV13 | NA | NA | CASSPETRSNEQFF | TGTGCCAGCAGCCCGGAGACTAGGTCAAATGAGCAGTTCTTC
TRBJ1-2 | TRBV13 | NA | NA | CASSSGRYGYTF | TGTGCCAGCAGCTCGGGGCGCTATGGCTACACCTTC
TRBJ1-1 | TRBV4-1 | few | NA | CASSQLNTEAFF | TGCGCCAGCAGCCAGTTGAACACTGAAGCTTTCTTT
TRBJ2-3 | TRBV30 | NA | NA | CAWSVLQDTQYF | TGTGCCTGGAGTGTACTCCAAGATACGCAGTATTTT
TRBJ1-1 | TRBV4-2 | NA | NA | CASSQGGSAEAFF | TGTGCCAGCAGCCAGGGCGGGAGTGCTGAAGCTTTCTTT
TRBJ1-1 | TRBV19 | NA | NA | CASSISGAEAFF | TGTGCCAGTAGTATATCAGGGGCTGAAGCTTTCTTT
TRBJ1-1 | TRBV20-1 | NA | NA | CRISERTEAFF | TGCAGAATATCAGAGCGCACTGAAGCTTTCTTT
TRBJ1-1 | TRBV28 | NA | NA | CASVENTEAFF | TGTGCCAGCGTAGAGAACACTGAAGCTTTCTTT
TRBJ2-7 | TRBV27 | NA | NA | CASSFLPHYEQYF | TGTGCCAGCAGTTTTCTCCCCCATTACGAGCAGTACTTC
TRBJ2-7 | TRBV5-1 | NA | NA | CASSSPSYEQYF | TGCGCCAGCAGCTCTCCCTCCTACGAGCAGTACTTC
TRBJ2-5 | TRBV7-9 | NA | TRBD2 | CASSLTTSGQETQYF | TGTGCCAGCAGCTTGACCACTAGCGGCCAAGAGACCCAGTACTTC
TRBJ1-2 | TRBV5-6 | NA | TRBD1 | CASSLGQGINGYTF | TGTGCCAGCAGCCTTGGACAGGGCATTAATGGCTACACCTTC
TRBJ2-1 | TRBV9 | NA | TRBD1 | CASSAWTGNEQFF | TGTGCCAGCAGCGCGTGGACAGGAAATGAGCAGTTCTTC
TRBJ1-3 | TRBV5-6 | once | NA | CASSWGDGPSSGNTIYF | TGTGCCAGCAGCTGGGGGGATGGCCCATCCTCTGGAAACACCATATATTTT
TRBJ1-1 | TRBV7-3 | once | NA | CASSPLGRRRTEAFF | TGTGCCAGCAGCCCCCTGGGACGGAGGAGGACTGAAGCTTTCTTT
TRBJ2-7 | TRBV29-1 | NA | NA | CSGRGAGEQYF | TGCAGCGGCCGGGGGGCAGGCGAGCAGTACTTC
TRBJ2-5 | TRBV19 | NA | NA | CASSISGGETQYF | TGTGCCAGTAGTATATCCGGCGGGGAGACCCAGTACTTC
TRBJ1-1 | TRBV2 | few | NA | CASSDGAMNTEAFF | TGTGCCAGCAGTGACGGTGCAATGAACACTGAAGCTTTCTTT
TRBJ2-5 | TRBV27 | NA | NA | CASSPLTGRVQETQYF | TGTGCCAGCAGTCCCCTGACAGGCAGGGTCCAAGAGACCCAGTACTTC
TRBJ1-2 | TRBV15 | NA | NA | CATSRDRGIANYGYTF | TGTGCCACCAGCAGAGATAGGGGGATAGCTAACTATGGCTACACCTTC
TRBJ1-2 | TRBV11-2 | NA | NA | CASSPGLRSGYGYTF | TGTGCCAGCAGCCCCGGGCTCCGGTCGGGTTATGGCTACACCTTC
TRBJ2-1 | TRBV9 | NA | NA | CASSVASYNEQFF | TGTGCCAGCAGCGTAGCTAGCTACAATGAGCAGTTCTTC